The 10 T cell receptor beta chains below all came from one sample that was sequenced in a study of stem cell transplantation in POMP-related autoinflammatory disease. Sequenced by immunoSEQ multiplex PCR; TCRdb stores in-frame clones only, minus some. The sample records 25,000 to 30,000 clones, 75% to 90% being singletons. Sequencing used CD4+ T cells from PBMCs, obtained before stem cell transplantation. These receptors all come from a human donor with POMP-related autoinflammation and immune dysregulation (PRAID).

CDR3 sequence reads: CASSFSGRPYEQYF. CDR3 bases: TGTGCCAGCAGCTTTAGCGGGAGACCCTACGAGCAGTACTTC. The genes are TRBV13 and TRBJ2-7; 9 positions agree with TRBD2. Germline-derived CDR1 and CDR2 are PRHDT and FYEKMQ (reference sequence). V trimming: 3 bases; J trimming: 2 bases; junction bases outside the gene matches: 2. The CDR3 has 14 amino acids.

The chain is built from TRBV18 and TRBJ2-2; 8 bases agree with TRBD2. The CDR3 consists of 16 residues. Looked up from germline, CDR1 is KGHSH and CDR2 is LQKENI. V shed 4 bases, J shed 3 bases, and the junction held 7 bases outside the gene matches. CDR3 sequence: CASSLLAEGDTGELFF. The CDR3 DNA reads TGTGCCAGCTCACTACTAGCGGAAGGGGACACCGGGGAGCTGTTTTTT.

The genes are TRBV5-1 and TRBJ2-7; TRBD2 agrees at 11 bases. Germline CDR1 is SGHRS and CDR2 is YFSETQ. V was pared by 4 bases and J by 3 bases, with 6 bases of the junction left unmatched. The CDR3 extends over 15 amino acids. DNA of the CDR3: TGCGCCAGCAGCAAACTAGCGGGAGAACTCTACGAGCAGTACTTC. Protein sequence: CASSKLAGELYEQYF.

The sample holds one count of this clone. The rearrangement uses TRBV5-1 and TRBJ2-6; TRBD1 aligns across 10 bases. Losses at the gene ends were 8 bases for V and 2 bases for J; bases not matched to a gene: 7. This CDR3 is 16 amino acids long. The germline V gene encodes CDR1 SGHRS and CDR2 YFSETQ. For the CDR3, the DNA is TGCGCCAGTGGGGACAGGGGACAACCTGGGGCCAACGTCCTGACTTTC. This translates into CASGDRGQPGANVLTF.

J is TRBJ1-5 and V is TRBV2; possible D gene TRBD1, 5 bases. Trimming removed 4 bases from V and 4 bases from J, with 11 bases in between. This CDR3 is 14 amino acids long. In germline, CDR1 is SNHLY, CDR2 FYNNEI. The CDR3 DNA reads TGTGCCAGCAGTGCTCAGGGAACTAATCAGCCCCAGCATTTT. It specifies CASSAQGTNQPQHF.

The chain has TRBV4-2 and TRBJ2-3, with no clear D. Between the trimmed V and J ends, which lost 0 bases and 0 bases, there was a span of 13 bases. CDR3 length: 17 residues. From germline, CDR1 is LGHNA and CDR2 YNFKEQ. The CDR3 reads CASSQDLWLSSTDTQYF. CDR3 sequence (DNA): TGTGCCAGCAGCCAAGATCTCTGGCTTAGTAGCACAGATACGCAGTATTTT.

J is TRBJ1-6 and V is TRBV27, with 9 bases fitting TRBD1. The CDR3 contains 18 residues. Germline V gene sequence: CDR1 MNHEY, CDR2 SMNVEV (reference sequence). V shed 2 bases and J 8 bases; nucleotides not matched to a gene: 13. CDR3 sequence: CASSLPPLTGGKYSPLHF. CDR3 nucleotide sequence: TGTGCCAGCAGTTTACCCCCTTTGACAGGGGGTAAGTATTCACCCCTCCACTTT.

V gene TRBV7-2 combines with J gene TRBJ1-2; a weak D match, TRBD1 (6 bases). Germline assignment: CDR1 SGHTA and CDR2 FQGNSA. The CDR3 loop spans 15 amino acids. V was pared by 3 bases and J by 6 bases, with 17 bases between. The CDR3 DNA reads as TGTGCCAGCAGCTTGGGAGGGGGGACCCGCCATGGCTACACCTTC. Protein sequence: CASSLGGGTRHGYTF.

The rearrangement joins TRBV19 to TRBJ1-4; 10 nucleotides agree with TRBD1. Trimming took 8 bases from V and 7 from J; bases not matched to a gene: 10. Germline values: CDR1 LNHDA, CDR2 SQIVND (reference sequence). CDR3 length: 15 residues. CDR3 sequence: CASVTGTGESEKLFF. The CDR3, as DNA: TGTGCCAGTGTAACCGGGACAGGGGAGAGTGAAAAACTGTTTTTT.

V usage is TRBV5-1 and J usage is TRBJ1-4; 7 bases are a match to TRBD1. This CDR3 region has 16 residues. V lost 4 bases, J lost 8 bases, and 14 bases stayed unmatched. Germline V gives CDR1 SGHRS, CDR2 YFSETQ. Written as DNA, the CDR3 is TGCGCCAGCAGCACACCTTTAGCGGACAGGTCGGAAAAACTGTTTTTT. It specifies CASSTPLADRSEKLFF.